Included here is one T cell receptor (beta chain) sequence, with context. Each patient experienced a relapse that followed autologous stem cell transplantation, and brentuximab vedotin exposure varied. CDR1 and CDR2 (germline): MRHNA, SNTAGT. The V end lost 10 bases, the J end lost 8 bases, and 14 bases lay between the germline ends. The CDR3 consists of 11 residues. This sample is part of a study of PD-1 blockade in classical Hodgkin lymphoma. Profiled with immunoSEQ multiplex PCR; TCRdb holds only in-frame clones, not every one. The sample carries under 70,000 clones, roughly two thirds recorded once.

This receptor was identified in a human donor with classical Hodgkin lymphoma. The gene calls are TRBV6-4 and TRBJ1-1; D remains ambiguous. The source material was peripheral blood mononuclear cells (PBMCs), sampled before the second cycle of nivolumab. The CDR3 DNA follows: TGTGCCACCCCCCTTGGAAGGGAAGCTTTCTTT. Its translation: CATPLGREAFF.